One sample yielded the 3 T cell receptor beta chains listed below, sequenced in a study of blood T cells in healthy people across ages. A sample-barcoded 5' primer and a J-beta primer mix were used in a second PCR of roughly 7 to 11 cycles. TCRdb called the 5' RACE reads again in MiXCR, with one record for every CDR3 protein. The sample includes 730,000 or so distinct CDR3 sequences, less than 45% of them seen just once. Sequencing was done on a sample of blood. The receptors were gathered from a man aged 80 or over in good health.

The sample holds a few counts of this clonotype. The chain is built from TRBV6-5 and TRBJ2-3; D is unclear. Looked up from germline, CDR1 is MNHEY and CDR2 is SVGAGI. V was pared by 6 bases and J by 6 bases, with 22 bases between. The CDR3 runs to 16 residues. The CDR3 coding sequence is TGTGCCAGCAGCCAACCAATAGGACGGGCCCCGGATACGCAGTATTTT. Residues: CASSQPIGRAPDTQYF.

This clonotype was seen more than once but under ten times. The chain is built from TRBV6-5 and TRBJ1-5; D gene uncertain. The germline gives CDR1 MNHEY, CDR2 SVGAGI. Trimming took off 0 bases at V and 2 bases at J, with 8 bases between the two ends. The CDR3 totals 15 residues. This chain's CDR3 is CASSYSRVGNQPQHF. CDR3 nucleotides: TGTGCCAGCAGTTACTCGAGGGTTGGCAATCAGCCCCAGCATTTT.

This chain joins TRBV7-2 and TRBJ2-7; 10 bases align to TRBD1. Germline V gene data show CDR1 as SGHTA and CDR2 as FQGNSA. The CDR3 consists of 18 residues. V gave up 5 bases and J gave up 4 bases; unmatched junction bases: 17. CDR3 in DNA: TGTGCCAGCAGCCGTGCGATTATCCGGGACAGGGGAGTGTACGAGCAGTACTTC. Translation: CASSRAIIRDRGVYEQYF.